The TCR beta chain under discussion was sequenced for a study of blood T cell repertoires in COVID-19. Sequencing was performed with immunoSEQ multiplex PCR; in TCRdb, only in-frame clones are kept and a portion is missing. The sample has approximately 250,000 clones, 80% to 90% seen once. CDR1 MNHEY and CDR2 SMNVEV come from the germline V gene (reference sequence). V lost 5 bases and J 1 base, leaving 17 bases between the germline ends. The CDR3 totals 16 residues. V usage is TRBV27 and J usage is TRBJ2-5; a weak D match, TRBD2 (5 bases). The receptor was derived from a man aged 35-49 years with acute or convalescent COVID-19. The sample comprised peripheral blood. This chain's CDR3 is CASSPQTRGLQETQYF. CDR3 nucleotide sequence: TGTGCCAGCAGTCCGCAGACCCGGGGTCTCCAAGAGACCCAGTACTTC.